This TCR beta chain comes out of a study of beta chain features in type 1 diabetes. General study points: Small HLA sub-analyses could not settle whether HLA shapes TCRB rearrangement.

Of the isolated RNA, all was reverse transcribed, and so the sequenced material was expressed TCRB transcripts. Produced via immunoSEQ multiplex PCR; TCRdb's table is partial and in-frame only. The data show 900,000 or so clones, roughly 16% seen once. For this clone: Its antigen is not known.

Trimming took off 3 bases at V and 5 bases at J, with 15 bases between the two ends. Germline CDR1 reads SGDLS; CDR2 reads YYNGEE. The CDR3 has 15 residues. V gene TRBV9 combines with J gene TRBJ2-1; D ambiguous. The clonotype was recovered from a woman under 30 in good health. The sequencing input was naive CD4+ T cells from blood. CDR3 residues: CASSAWPLSDNEQFF. DNA for the CDR3: TGTGCCAGCAGCGCCTGGCCCCTCTCGGACAATGAGCAGTTCTTC.